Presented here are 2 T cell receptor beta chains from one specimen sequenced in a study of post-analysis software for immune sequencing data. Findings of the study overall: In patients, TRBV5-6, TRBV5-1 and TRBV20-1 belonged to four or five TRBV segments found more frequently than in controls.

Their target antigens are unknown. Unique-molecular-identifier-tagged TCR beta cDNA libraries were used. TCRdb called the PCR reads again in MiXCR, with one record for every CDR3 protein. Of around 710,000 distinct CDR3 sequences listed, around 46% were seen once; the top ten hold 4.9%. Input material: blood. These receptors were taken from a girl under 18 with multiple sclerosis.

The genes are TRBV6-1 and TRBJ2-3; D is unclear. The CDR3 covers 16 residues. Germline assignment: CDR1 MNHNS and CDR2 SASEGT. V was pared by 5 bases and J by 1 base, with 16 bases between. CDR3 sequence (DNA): TGTGCCAGCAGTTCCCTCCTGGACCGGCGCACAGATACGCAGTATTTT. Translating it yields CASSSLLDRRTDTQYF.

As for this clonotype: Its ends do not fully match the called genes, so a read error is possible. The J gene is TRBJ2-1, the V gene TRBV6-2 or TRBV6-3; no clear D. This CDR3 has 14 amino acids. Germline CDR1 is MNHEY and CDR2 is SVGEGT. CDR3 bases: TGTGCCAGTAGTTATTCCCCCATATACAATGAGCAGTTCTTC. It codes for CASSYSPIYNEQFF.